This T cell receptor beta chain was recovered during a study of blood T cell repertoires in COVID-19. For the study at large: From T cells, B-cell-depleted T cells, or PBMCs came the material, which was cDNA or gDNA.

V lost 6 bases to trimming and J lost 9 bases, with 15 bases between them. The CDR3 loop spans 13 amino acids. Germline values: CDR1 LGHNA, CDR2 YNFKEQ. Per the original methods: Amplification from reference gene primers served as the basis for estimated nucleated cell counts. TCRdb's table, derived via immunoSEQ multiplex PCR, lists solely in-frame clones and lacks some. Clone size and the V and J calls come from that table; the DNA yielded D and trimming. The sample yields tens of thousands of clones, about 90% seen once. The chain employs TRBV4-2 and TRBJ2-1, with unresolved D. The receptor was derived from a woman between 70 and 85 years old with acute or convalescent COVID-19. The source material was peripheral blood. The DNA for the CDR3 is TGTGCCAGCAGTCGAACCAGTTCTGCTGAGCAGTTCTTC. It yields the protein CASSRTSSAEQFF.